This paragraph covers one T cell receptor (beta chain) sequence. The table came from immunoSEQ multiplex PCR; TCRdb's copy has only in-frame clones and leaves some out. Counted here are 300,000 to 400,000 clones, 70% to 90% occurring once; the ten biggest clones make up 2.5% to 3.5%. The sample is drawn from a study of Ad26.COV2.S vaccination and SARS-CoV-2 variants. As for treatment: 15 to 20 received Ad26.COV2.S at low or high dose, single or two shots; 5 received placebo; per-sample allocation not given. Specimens were obtained on day 63 following the first vaccine or placebo injection. Germline V gene data show CDR1 as KGHSH and CDR2 as LQKENI. Trimming took 0 bases from V and 3 from J, leaving 11 bases between them. The CDR3 extends over 15 amino acids.

The chain couples TRBV18 to TRBJ1-1; tentatively, D is TRBD1 (6 bases). The source was peripheral blood, collected in a trial of Ad26.COV2.S vaccine versus placebo. The sequence derives from a person between 18 and 65 years old who received the Ad26.COV2.S COVID-19 vaccine or a placebo. CDR3 residues: CASSPPGGLDTEAFF. DNA of the CDR3: TGTGCCAGCTCACCACCGGGGGGGCTGGACACTGAAGCTTTCTTT.